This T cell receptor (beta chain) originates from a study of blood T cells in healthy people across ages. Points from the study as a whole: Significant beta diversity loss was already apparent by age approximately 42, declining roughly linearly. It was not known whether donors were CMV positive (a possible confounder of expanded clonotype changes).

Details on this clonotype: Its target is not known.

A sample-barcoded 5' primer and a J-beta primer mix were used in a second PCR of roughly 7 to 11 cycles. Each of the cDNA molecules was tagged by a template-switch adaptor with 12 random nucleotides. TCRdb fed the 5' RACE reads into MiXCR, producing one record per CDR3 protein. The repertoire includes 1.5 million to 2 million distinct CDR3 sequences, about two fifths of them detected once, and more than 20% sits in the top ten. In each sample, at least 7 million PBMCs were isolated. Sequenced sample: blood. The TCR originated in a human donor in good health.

Here the CDR3 reads CASSPRQGTEANVLTF. CDR3 DNA sequence: TGTGCCAGCAGCCCGAGACAGGGTACCGAGGCCAACGTCCTGACTTTC. J is TRBJ2-6 and V is TRBV7-9, with TRBD1 matching over 7 bases. Germline assignment: CDR1 SEHNR and CDR2 FQNEAQ (reference sequence). The CDR3 spans 16 residues. With V trimmed by 5 bases and J by 6 bases, 10 bases remained unmatched.